This T cell receptor beta chain was documented in a study of PD-L1 blockade in urothelial cancer. Sequenced by immunoSEQ multiplex PCR; TCRdb stores in-frame clones only, minus some. Here the sample spans around 38,000 clones, 86% being singletons. Time point reported: peripheral blood 6 weeks after treatment start. The CDR3 sequence is 14 residues long. CDR1 SNHLY and CDR2 FYNNEI come from the germline V gene. The ends were cut back, 3 bases at V and 0 bases at J, with 5 bases in the middle. J is TRBJ1-4 and V is TRBV2; unclear D gene. The TCR originated in a man aged 55 to 69 with urothelial cancer. The material sequenced was PBMCs, taken around atezolizumab (anti-PD-L1) treatment. The CDR3: CASSETATNEKLFF. The CDR3 bases are TGTGCCAGCAGTGAGACTGCAACTAATGAAAAACTGTTTTTT.